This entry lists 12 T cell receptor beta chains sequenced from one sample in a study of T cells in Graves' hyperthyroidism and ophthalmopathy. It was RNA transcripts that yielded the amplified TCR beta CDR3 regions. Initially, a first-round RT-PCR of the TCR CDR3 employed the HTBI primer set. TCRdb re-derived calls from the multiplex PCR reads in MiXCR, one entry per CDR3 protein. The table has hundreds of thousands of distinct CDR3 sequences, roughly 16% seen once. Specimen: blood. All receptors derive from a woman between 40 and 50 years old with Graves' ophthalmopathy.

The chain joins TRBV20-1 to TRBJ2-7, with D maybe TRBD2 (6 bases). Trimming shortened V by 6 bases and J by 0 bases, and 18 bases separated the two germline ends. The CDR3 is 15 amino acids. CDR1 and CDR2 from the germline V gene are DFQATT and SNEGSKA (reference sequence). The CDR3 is CSALLPGLPSYEQYF. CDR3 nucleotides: TGCAGTGCCCTACTCCCGGGACTCCCCTCCTACGAGCAGTACTTC.

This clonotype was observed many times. This CDR3 reads CASSPSVLAGTDTQYF. The CDR3 bases are TGTGCCAGCAGCCCATCGGTACTAGCGGGCACAGATACGCAGTATTTT. The chain uses TRBV13 and TRBJ2-3; 8 bases match TRBD2. CDR3 length equals 16 residues. Per germline, CDR1 PRHDT and CDR2 FYEKMQ (reference sequence). V trimming: 5 bases; J trimming: 1 base; junction bases outside the gene matches: 8.

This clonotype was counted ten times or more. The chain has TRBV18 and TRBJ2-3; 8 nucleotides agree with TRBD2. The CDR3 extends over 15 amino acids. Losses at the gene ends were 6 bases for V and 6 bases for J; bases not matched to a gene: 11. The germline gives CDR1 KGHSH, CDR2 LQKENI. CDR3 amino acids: CASSPAGGGVDTQYF. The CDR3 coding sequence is TGTGCCAGCTCGCCTGCGGGGGGCGGAGTCGATACGCAGTATTTT.

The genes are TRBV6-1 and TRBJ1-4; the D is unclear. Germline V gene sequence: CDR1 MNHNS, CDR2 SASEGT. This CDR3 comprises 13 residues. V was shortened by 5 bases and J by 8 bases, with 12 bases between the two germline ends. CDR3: CASSRRASEKLFF. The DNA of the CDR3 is TGTGCCAGCAGTAGACGGGCCTCAGAAAAACTGTTTTTT.

The CDR3 region is CASSDNRGDQETQYF. The CDR3 region has the DNA TGTGCCAGCTCAGACAACAGGGGCGACCAAGAGACCCAGTACTTC. The V gene is TRBV18, the J gene TRBJ2-5; TRBD1 aligns across 7 bases. CDR3 size: 15 residues. V lost 5 bases and J lost 0; bases outside the gene matches: 6. Germline loops: CDR1 KGHSH, CDR2 LQKENI.

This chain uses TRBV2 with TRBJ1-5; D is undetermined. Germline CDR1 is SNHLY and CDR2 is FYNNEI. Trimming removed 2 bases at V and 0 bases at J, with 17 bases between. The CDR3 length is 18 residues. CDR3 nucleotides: TGTGCCAGCAGTGAAACGGGTTGGGCCACTTATAGCAATCAGCCCCAGCATTTT. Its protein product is CASSETGWATYSNQPQHF.

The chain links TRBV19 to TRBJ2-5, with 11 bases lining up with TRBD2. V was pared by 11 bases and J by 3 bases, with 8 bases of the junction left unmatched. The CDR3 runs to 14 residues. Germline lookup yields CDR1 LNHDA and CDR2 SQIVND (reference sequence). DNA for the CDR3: TGTGCCGCATTTAGCGGGAGGGCCGAAGAGACCCAGTACTTC. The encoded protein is CAAFSGRAEETQYF.

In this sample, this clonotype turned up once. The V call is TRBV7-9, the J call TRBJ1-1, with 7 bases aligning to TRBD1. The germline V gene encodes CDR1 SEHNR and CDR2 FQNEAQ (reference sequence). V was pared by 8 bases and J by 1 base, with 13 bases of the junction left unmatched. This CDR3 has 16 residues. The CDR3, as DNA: TGTGCCAGCGAAAAGACAGGGATCCGTGGGAACACTGAAGCTTTCTTT. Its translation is CASEKTGIRGNTEAFF. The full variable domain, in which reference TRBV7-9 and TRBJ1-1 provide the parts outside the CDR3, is DTGVSQNPRHKITKRGQNVTFRCDPISEHNRLYWYRQTLGQGPEFLTYFQNEAQLEKSRLLSDRFSAERPKGSFSTLEIQRTEQGDSAMYLCASEKTGIRGNTEAFFGQGTRLTVV.

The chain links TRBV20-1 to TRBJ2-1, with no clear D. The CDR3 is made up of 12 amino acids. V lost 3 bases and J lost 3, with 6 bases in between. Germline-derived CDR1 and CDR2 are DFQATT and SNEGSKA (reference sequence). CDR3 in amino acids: CSASYSYNEQFF. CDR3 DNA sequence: TGCAGTGCTAGCTACAGCTACAATGAGCAGTTCTTC.

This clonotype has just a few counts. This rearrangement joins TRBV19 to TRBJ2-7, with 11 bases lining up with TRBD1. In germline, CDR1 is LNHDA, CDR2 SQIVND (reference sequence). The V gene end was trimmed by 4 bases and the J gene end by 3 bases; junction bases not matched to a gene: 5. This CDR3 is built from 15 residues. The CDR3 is CASSKGQGVIYEQYF. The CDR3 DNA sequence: TGTGCCAGTAGTAAGGGACAGGGGGTCATCTACGAGCAGTACTTC.

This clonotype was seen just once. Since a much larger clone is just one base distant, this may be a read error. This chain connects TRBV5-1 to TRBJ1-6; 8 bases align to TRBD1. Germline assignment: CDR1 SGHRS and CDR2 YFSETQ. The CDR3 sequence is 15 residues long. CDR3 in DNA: TGCGCCAACAGCTTGGACGGACAGGGAAATTCACCCCTCCACTTT. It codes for CANSLDGQGNSPLHF.

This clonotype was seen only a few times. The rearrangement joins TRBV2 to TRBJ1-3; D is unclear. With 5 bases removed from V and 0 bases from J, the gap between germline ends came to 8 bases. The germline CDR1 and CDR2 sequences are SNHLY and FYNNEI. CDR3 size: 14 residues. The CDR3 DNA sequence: TGTGCCAGCAGTTTAGAGAGCTCTGGAAACACCATATATTTT. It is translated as CASSLESSGNTIYF.